A selection of T cell receptor beta chains follows, all from one sample in a study of T-cell memory formation after mild COVID-19. Each CDR3 protein gets one entry after TCRdb re-called the 5' RACE reads with MiXCR. The sample includes around 49,000 distinct CDR3 sequences, less than 35% of them seen just once. The sample was PBMCs or a T cell subset sorted from them (not recorded which). The receptors here all came from a man in his late teens or twenties who had mild COVID-19 (a few samples of this study predate the infection). Cell type and time point are not known. The CDR3 runs from the conserved cysteine through the conserved F or W. A D gene is named only where the DNA matches it firmly. Some rows have no size entry. The others give once, few or many, or a class for an expanded clone.

>TRBD1|many|TRBV28|TRBJ2-5
TGTGCCAGCAGAGGCAGGGACAGTTCGTACCAAGAGACCCAGTACTTC
CASRGRDSSYQETQYF
>NA|NA|TRBV10-3|TRBJ2-1
TGTGCCATCAGGGGCCCTAATGAGCAGTTCTTC
CAIRGPNEQFF
>TRBD1|few|TRBV20-1|TRBJ1-1
TGCAGTGCGGACAGGGAGGGTTCGGATGAAGCTTTCTTT
CSADREGSDEAFF
>NA|NA|TRBV12-3/TRBV12-4|TRBJ1-6
TGTGCCAGCGGGGTAAATTCACCCCTCCACTTT
CASGVNSPLHF
>NA|NA|TRBV4-1|TRBJ2-1
TGCGCCAGCAGCCATCTGGGGGGTTACAATGAGCAGTTCTTC
CASSHLGGYNEQFF
>NA|NA|TRBV7-9|TRBJ2-7
TGTGCCAGCAGCTTAGTTCTGGCAGGGAGTAACGAGCAGTACTTC
CASSLVLAGSNEQYF
>NA|medium-sized|TRBV5-1|TRBJ2-1
TGCGCCAGCAGCTTTTTCGCGGGGGCCGCCAATGAGCAGTTCTTC
CASSFFAGAANEQFF
>NA|NA|TRBV5-5|TRBJ1-4
TGTGCCAGCAGCTTGGTAGCCACCCCGGTCGTGGCTAATGAAAAACTGTTTTTT
CASSLVATPVVANEKLFF
>NA|few|TRBV7-9|TRBJ2-1
TGTGCCAGCAGCTTAGGTCCCGGCACGATGAGCTCCTACAATGAGCAGTTCTTC
CASSLGPGTMSSYNEQFF
>NA|NA|TRBV4-1|TRBJ1-5
TGCGCCAGCAGCCAAGATGGGCCCCAGCATTTT
CASSQDGPQHF
>TRBD2|NA|TRBV20-1|TRBJ2-3
TGCAGTGCTAGAGGAACTAGCGGGGTCAGAGATACGCAGTATTTT
CSARGTSGVRDTQYF
>TRBD1|few|TRBV10-3|TRBJ2-1
TGTGCCATCAGTGAGTCCTCGACAGGGCTATACAATGAGCAGTTCTTC
CAISESSTGLYNEQFF
>NA|NA|TRBV6-5|TRBJ2-1
TGTGCCAGCAGTTGGGGGAGTGAGCAGTTCTTC
CASSWGSEQFF
>NA|NA|TRBV27|TRBJ2-3
TGTGCCAGCAGTTTGACAGCAGCTAGCACAGATACGCAGTATTTT
CASSLTAASTDTQYF
>NA|few|TRBV7-6|TRBJ1-1
TGTGCCAGCAGTCCTGTCTTGAGCACTGAAGCTTTCTTT
CASSPVLSTEAFF
>NA|few|TRBV11-2|TRBJ2-3
TGTGCCAGCAGCTTTTGGCCGGGAGCGGCAGTTGATACGCAGTATTTT
CASSFWPGAAVDTQYF